This passage covers 18 T cell receptor beta chains from one sample sequenced in a study of blood T cell repertoires in COVID-19. Method: immunoSEQ multiplex PCR; TCRdb's copy keeps in-frame clones and lacks some. The repertoire holds about 140,000 clones, with 80% to 90% as singletons. Sequences were obtained from peripheral blood. All receptors derive from a man in his sixties with active or convalescent COVID-19.

The chain employs TRBV30 and TRBJ2-5; tentative D call: TRBD2 (6 bases). The germline V gene has CDR1 GTSNPN and CDR2 SVGIG (reference sequence). The CDR3 contains 14 residues. Between the trimmed V and J ends, which lost 0 bases and 5 bases, there was a span of 13 bases. This CDR3 is CAWSVRPGVETQYF. The CDR3 nucleotides read TGTGCCTGGAGTGTACGCCCGGGAGTTGAGACCCAGTACTTC.

The genes are TRBV7-3 and TRBJ2-2, with 10 bases identical to TRBD1. CDR3 length equals 14 residues. The ends lost 5 bases at V and 6 bases at J; junction bases unmatched: 3. Germline V gives CDR1 SGHTA, CDR2 FQGTGA. The DNA of the CDR3 is TGTGCCAGCAGCGTGGGGACAGGGGCCGGGGAGCTGTTTTTT. Translation: CASSVGTGAGELFF.

The chain combines TRBV4-1 with TRBJ2-2; 7 bases align to TRBD1. This CDR3 comprises 15 residues. Unmatched junction bases numbered 2, after V lost 1 base and J lost 3 bases. CDR1 and CDR2 (germline): MGHRA, YSYEKL. For the CDR3, the DNA is TGCGCCAGCAGCCAAGGAGACAGGGACACCGGGGAGCTGTTTTTT. Translation: CASSQGDRDTGELFF.

The V call is TRBV9, the J call TRBJ2-1, with D maybe TRBD2 (5 bases). Germline CDR1 and CDR2: SGDLS and YYNGEE. The V end lost 4 bases, the J end lost 4 bases, and 9 bases lay between the germline ends. The CDR3 contains 13 residues. The CDR3 region is CASSRGLYNEQFF. The CDR3 DNA is TGTGCCAGCAGCCGGGGTCTTTACAATGAGCAGTTCTTC.

The CDR3 coding sequence is TGTGCCAGCAGTGCCCGACAGGGGCGGACTGGGGCCAACGTCCTGACTTTC. Translated, it gives CASSARQGRTGANVLTF. The rearrangement uses TRBV2 and TRBJ2-6, with 8 bases lining up with TRBD1. This CDR3 has 17 amino acids. J lost 2 bases, V lost 4 bases, and 7 bases had no gene match. Germline lookup yields CDR1 SNHLY and CDR2 FYNNEI.

This clone was counted a few times. The chain links TRBV19 to TRBJ2-4; 10 bases align to TRBD2. Germline lookup yields CDR1 LNHDA and CDR2 SQIVND (reference sequence). The CDR3 runs 15 residues. The trim removed 6 bases at V and 0 bases at J, leaving 2 bases unmatched. The CDR3 DNA follows: TGTGCCAGTAGGAGGACTAGCGGAGCCAAAAACATTCAGTACTTC. Translating it yields CASRRTSGAKNIQYF.

The chain recombines TRBV28 with TRBJ2-3, with D uncertain. V was cut by 5 bases and J by 2 bases, with 11 bases left in between. This CDR3 is built from 14 residues. CDR1 is MDHEN, CDR2 SYDVKM, per germline. Here the CDR3 DNA reads TGTGCCAGCAGTCCCCCGGGTTCCACAGATACGCAGTATTTT. Amino acid sequence: CASSPPGSTDTQYF.

The chain links TRBV7-9 to TRBJ2-6; D is possibly TRBD1 (5 bases). The ends were cut back, 3 bases at V and 2 bases at J, with 14 bases in the middle. The CDR3 is 17 residues long. Germline CDR1 reads SEHNR; CDR2 reads FQNEAQ (reference sequence). The CDR3 here is CASSFPGQHTGANVLTF. CDR3 in DNA: TGTGCCAGCAGCTTCCCAGGGCAACATACTGGGGCCAACGTCCTGACTTTC.

CDR3 DNA sequence: TGTGCCAGCAGCTTGGCATCCGAGCAGTACTTC. Protein: CASSLASEQYF. The rearrangement joins TRBV5-6 to TRBJ2-7; no definite D call. The CDR3 length is 11 residues. Germline V gene sequence: CDR1 SGHDT, CDR2 YYEEEE. V gave up 0 bases and J gave up 6 bases, with 4 bases separating them.

V usage is TRBV27 and J usage is TRBJ1-2; 7 bases are shared with TRBD1. Germline V gene sequence: CDR1 MNHEY, CDR2 SMNVEV (reference sequence). The trim removed 6 bases at V and 6 bases at J, leaving 10 bases unmatched. This CDR3 is 14 amino acids long. The chain's CDR3 is CASSLPDRVHGYTF. CDR3 sequence (DNA): TGTGCCAGCAGCCTTCCCGACAGGGTGCATGGCTACACCTTC.

The chain couples TRBV18 to TRBJ2-5; 7 nucleotides agree with TRBD1. The CDR3 totals 14 residues. Germline values: CDR1 KGHSH, CDR2 LQKENI. J was trimmed by 5 bases and V by 3 bases; bases with no gene match: 6. CDR3 sequence: CASSPDRVQETQYF. The DNA of the CDR3 is TGTGCCAGCTCACCTGACAGGGTTCAGGAGACCCAGTACTTC. Filled out from reference TRBV18 and TRBJ2-5, the complete variable domain reads NAGVMQNPRHLVRRRGQEARLRCSPMKGHSHVYWYRQLPEEGLKFMVYLQKENIIDESGMPKERFSAEFPKEGPSILRIQQVVRGDSAAYFCASSPDRVQETQYFGPGTRLLVL.

The rearrangement links TRBV18 to TRBJ1-3; 10 bases fit TRBD1. The germline V gene encodes CDR1 KGHSH and CDR2 LQKENI. V gave up 6 bases and J gave up 0 bases; unmatched junction bases: 5. This CDR3 region has 16 residues. The CDR3 here is CASSRGQGISGNTIYF. The CDR3 bases are TGTGCCAGCTCCCGGGGACAGGGGATCTCTGGAAACACCATATATTTT. The full variable domain, rest sourced from reference TRBV18 and TRBJ1-3, is NAGVMQNPRHLVRRRGQEARLRCSPMKGHSHVYWYRQLPEEGLKFMVYLQKENIIDESGMPKERFSAEFPKEGPSILRIQQVVRGDSAAYFCASSRGQGISGNTIYFGEGSWLTVV.

This sequence joins TRBV2 and TRBJ1-2; D call uncertain. Looked up from germline, CDR1 is SNHLY and CDR2 is FYNNEI. The CDR3 is 14 amino acids. Between the trimmed V and J ends, which lost 4 bases and 2 bases, there was a span of 11 bases. The CDR3 region is CASSVGGPNYGYTF. CDR3 coding DNA: TGTGCCAGCAGTGTCGGAGGGCCCAACTATGGCTACACCTTC. The full variable domain, its missing parts supplied by reference TRBV2 and TRBJ1-2, is EPEVTQTPSHQVTQMGQEVILRCVPISNHLYFYWYRQILGQKVEFLVSFYNNEISEKSEIFDDQFSVERPDGSNFTLKIRSTKLEDSAMYFCASSVGGPNYGYTFGSGTRLTVV.

The chain carries TRBV16 and TRBJ1-1, with D perhaps TRBD1 (5 bases). Germline V gene sequence: CDR1 KGHSY, CDR2 FQNENV. V was clipped by 4 bases and J by 3 bases, with 21 bases between them. The CDR3 extends over 17 amino acids. For the CDR3, the DNA is TGTGCCAGCAGCCCTCCGCCGGGGGGGAGAAGGGACACTGAAGCTTTCTTT. It codes for CASSPPPGGRRDTEAFF.

The CDR3, as DNA: TGTGCCAGCAGCGCCGGACAGGGCTGGAACACTGAAGCTTTCTTT. Amino acids: CASSAGQGWNTEAFF. V gene TRBV9 combines with J gene TRBJ1-1, with 8 bases lining up with TRBD1. J lost 1 base, V lost 3 bases, and 5 bases had no gene match. Germline assignment: CDR1 SGDLS and CDR2 YYNGEE. This CDR3 region has 15 residues.

This chain uses TRBV29-1 with TRBJ2-7, with 12 nucleotides matching TRBD2. The germline V gene encodes CDR1 SQVTM and CDR2 ANQGSEA. V shed 4 bases, J shed 3 bases, and the junction held 4 bases outside the gene matches. This CDR3 region has 14 residues. The CDR3 spells CSVAGLAGLYEQYF. DNA for the CDR3: TGCAGCGTTGCAGGACTAGCGGGACTCTACGAGCAGTACTTC.

This clone came up a few times. The chain joins TRBV6-5 to TRBJ2-7, with 9 bases matching TRBD1. Per germline, CDR1 MNHEY and CDR2 SVGAGI. V gave up 2 bases and J gave up 2 bases; unmatched junction bases: 4. The CDR3 has 15 amino acids. The CDR3 reads CASSYRGQGTYEQYF. CDR3 in DNA: TGTGCCAGCAGTTACCGGGGACAGGGAACCTACGAGCAGTACTTC.

This chain joins TRBV25-1 and TRBJ1-2, with 9 nucleotides matching TRBD1. With 4 bases clipped from V and 5 bases from J, the junction kept 5 bases outside the gene matches. This CDR3 has 14 residues. Per germline, CDR1 MGHDK and CDR2 SYGVNS. The chain's CDR3 is CASSASDRGYGYTF. Here the CDR3 DNA reads TGTGCCAGCAGTGCCTCGGACAGGGGATATGGCTACACCTTC.